This T cell receptor (beta chain) stems from a study of blood T cell repertoires in COVID-19. Study context: The origin of the acute and convalescent COVID-19 samples was the United States, Italy and Spain. Nucleic acid was either cDNA or gDNA, and it came from T cells, B-cell-depleted T cells, or PBMCs.

Original data processing: Amplification of reference gene primers provided the estimated nucleated cell counts. The protocol was immunoSEQ multiplex PCR, while the TCRdb copy is restricted to in-frame clones and leaves out a portion. V and J calls and clone size are copied from that table; D and trimming were computed from the DNA. The top ten clones hold just under 10% of a sample with more than 90,000 clones, around 79% of them seen once. Germline assignment: CDR1 SGHTA and CDR2 FQGNSA. Germline trimming cut 6 bases from V and 5 bases from J; bases unmatched to any gene: 6. The CDR3 totals 13 residues.

The sample taken for sequencing was peripheral blood. The clonotype comes from a woman of 80 years or more with acute or convalescent COVID-19. The chain combines TRBV7-2 with TRBJ2-7, with TRBD1 identical over 8 bases. The CDR3 spells CASSKDRDHEQYF. The CDR3 DNA reads as TGTGCCAGCAGTAAGGACAGGGACCACGAGCAGTACTTC.